This TCR beta chain was retrieved from a study of shared clonotypes between healthy human individuals. Profiled with immunoSEQ multiplex PCR; TCRdb holds only in-frame clones, not every one. The sample lists under 650,000 clones, almost 97% seen once, with about 0.054% in the top ten. Regarding this clone: No antigen is known for it.

Findings and caveats of the study: Around 5.3% of naive CD4 clonotypes were shared across a few donors. Non-shared clonotypes had lower generation probabilities than those shared by all four donors. What naive subsets generally showed was a larger estimated richness than memory subsets showed.

The CDR3 totals 14 residues. Per germline, CDR1 MNHNY and CDR2 SVGAGI (reference sequence). Trimming removed 7 bases from V and 3 bases from J, with 10 bases in between. The J gene is TRBJ1-6, the V gene TRBV6-6; D possibly corresponds to TRBD1 (5 bases). The clonotype originates from a woman aged 25 to 39 in good health. Sequencing input: naive CD4+ T cells sorted from blood. Subset in this sample: CD45RA+ positively selected. CDR3 sequence reads: CASIRDHYNSPLHF. The CDR3 region has the DNA TGTGCCAGCATCAGGGATCACTATAATTCACCCCTCCACTTT.